This TCR beta chain is drawn from a study of blood T cell repertoires in COVID-19. Only one count was recorded for this clone. Allocation to cohorts depended on clinical history reported by the participants. This CDR3 has 17 residues. J was trimmed by 1 base and V by 4 bases; bases with no gene match: 6. The germline CDR1 and CDR2 sequences are SGHNT and YYREEE (reference sequence). Per the original data handling: Amplification of reference gene primers was used by the study to estimate nucleated cell counts. The table came from immunoSEQ multiplex PCR; TCRdb's copy has only in-frame clones and leaves some out. V, J and clone size were drawn from that table, and D and trimming were deduced from the DNA. The top ten hold over 4% of the sample, which has about 140,000 clones, roughly 84% seen once.

This clonotype originated in a man aged 65 to 85 who had been exposed to COVID-19. Sequences were obtained from PBMCs or T cells enriched from blood (not recorded which). The genes are TRBV5-4 and TRBJ1-4, with 11 bases that match TRBD1. CDR3 loop: CASSRTGGGGTNEKLFF. DNA of the CDR3: TGTGCCAGCAGCAGGACAGGGGGCGGTGGAACTAATGAAAAACTGTTTTTT.